This T cell receptor (beta chain) was sequenced for a study of identical twins. Notes on the study in general: Models underpredicted monozygotic twin sharing of out-of-frame TCR alpha.

The donors were all healthy and Caucasian. Many counts were recorded for this clonotype. The antigen is undetermined. TCRdb reanalysed the 5' RACE reads using MiXCR and keeps one entry per CDR3 protein. The data show hundreds of thousands of distinct CDR3 sequences, 6.5% to 9.5% seen once. This CDR3 is 15 amino acids long. Per the germline V gene, CDR1 is DFQATT and CDR2 is SNEGSKA (reference sequence). The V segment lost 5 bases and the J segment 0 bases; nucleotides outside the gene matches: 6. These same records also appear under a second study, on yellow fever vaccine responses in identical twins.

Sequencing was done on a sample of memory (CD45RO+) T cells sorted from blood. This sequence originates from a woman younger than 35 in good health. The J gene is TRBJ2-1, the V gene TRBV20-1; 8 bases line up with TRBD2. The CDR3 nucleotides read TGCAGTGCTCTCGGGGGGGATACCTCCTACAATGAGCAGTTCTTC. This translates into CSALGGDTSYNEQFF.